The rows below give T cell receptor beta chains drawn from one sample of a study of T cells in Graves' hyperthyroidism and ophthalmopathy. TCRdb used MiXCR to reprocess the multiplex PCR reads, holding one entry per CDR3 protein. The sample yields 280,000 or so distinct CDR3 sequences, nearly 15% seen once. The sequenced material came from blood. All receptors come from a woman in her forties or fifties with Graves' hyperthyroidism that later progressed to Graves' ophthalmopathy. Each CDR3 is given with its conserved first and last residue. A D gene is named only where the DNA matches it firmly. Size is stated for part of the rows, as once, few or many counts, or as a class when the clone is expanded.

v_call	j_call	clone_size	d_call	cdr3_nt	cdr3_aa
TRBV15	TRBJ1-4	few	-	TGTGCCACCAGCAGAGGAGTTCAGCTTAATGAAAAACTGTTTTTT	CATSRGVQLNEKLFF
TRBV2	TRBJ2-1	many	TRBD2	TGTGCCAGCGGGGGGGTGAGCTCCTACAATGAGCAGTTCTTC	CASGGVSSYNEQFF
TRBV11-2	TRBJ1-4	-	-	TGTGCCAGCGCCAGGGGTCAAACAACTAATGAAAAACTGTTTTTT	CASARGQTTNEKLFF
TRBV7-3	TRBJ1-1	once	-	TGTGCCAGCAGCCAAAGCCCAGGGATGAACACTGAAGCTTTCTTT	CASSQSPGMNTEAFF
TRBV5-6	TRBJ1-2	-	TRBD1	TGTGCCAGCAGCCTCGGTGACAGGGTAATAGTGAGCTACACCTTC	CASSLGDRVIVSYTF
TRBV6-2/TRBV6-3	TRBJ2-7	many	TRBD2	TGTGCCAGCACCTTAGCGGGAGGGCCGGGGGAGCAGTACTTC	CASTLAGGPGEQYF
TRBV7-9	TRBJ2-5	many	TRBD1	TGTGCCAGCAGCGCCACAGGGGGGAGTGTACAGACCCAGTACTTC	CASSATGGSVQTQYF
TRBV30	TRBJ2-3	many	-	TGTGCCTCCAAATGGGGGACGGTGCCCACAGATACGCAGTATTTT	CASKWGTVPTDTQYF
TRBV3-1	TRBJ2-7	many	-	TGTGCCAGCAGCCAAACGCCCCGCTACGAGCAGTACTTC	CASSQTPRYEQYF
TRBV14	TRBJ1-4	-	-	TGTGCCAGCAGCCGCATGCGGGGTGAAAAACTGTTTTTT	CASSRMRGEKLFF
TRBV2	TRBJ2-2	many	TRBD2	TGTGCCAGCAAAAGAGGGAGGACTAGCGGGACGAACACCGGGGAGCTGTTTTTT	CASKRGRTSGTNTGELFF
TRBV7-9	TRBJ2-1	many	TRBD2	TGTGCCAGCAGCTTTTTAGCGGGAGTGCGCAATGAGCAGTTCTTC	CASSFLAGVRNEQFF
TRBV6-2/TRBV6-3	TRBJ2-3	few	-	TGTGCCAGCAGTCCCATCTGGGGTTTAGATACGCAGTATTTT	CASSPIWGLDTQYF
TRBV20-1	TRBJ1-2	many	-	TGCAGTGCTAGAGATAAATGGCGCAACTATGGCTACACCTTC	CSARDKWRNYGYTF
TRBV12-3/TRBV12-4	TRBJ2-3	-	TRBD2	TGTGCCAGCAGCAAGACTAGCGGGATGTCAGATACGCAGTATTTT	CASSKTSGMSDTQYF
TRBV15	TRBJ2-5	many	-	TGTGCCACCAGCAGCATCTGGGGGGAGACAGTAAAGGAGACCCAGTACTTC	CATSSIWGETVKETQYF
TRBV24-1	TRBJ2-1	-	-	TGTGCCACCAGTGATTCCGGACCCCCGTCCTACAATGAGCAGTTCTTC	CATSDSGPPSYNEQFF
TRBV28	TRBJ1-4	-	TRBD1	TGTGCCAGCAGGAACCCGGGACAGGGGAATGAAAAACTGTTTTTT	CASRNPGQGNEKLFF
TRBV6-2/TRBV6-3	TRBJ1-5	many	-	TGTGCCAGCAGTCGGACAGTTAGCAATCAGCCCCAGCATTTT	CASSRTVSNQPQHF
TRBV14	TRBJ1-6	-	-	TGTGCCAGCAGCCCCCCGGGGTCACCCCTCCACTTT	CASSPPGSPLHF
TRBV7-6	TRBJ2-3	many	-	TGTGCCAGCAGCTCGCAGGGAGATACGCAGTATTTT	CASSSQGDTQYF
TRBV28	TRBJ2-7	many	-	TGTGCCAGCAGTTTTCCCGAATACTACGAGCAGTACTTC	CASSFPEYYEQYF
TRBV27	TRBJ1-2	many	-	TGTGCCAGCAGTTTATCTGCCAGCCCGGATGGCTACACCTTC	CASSLSASPDGYTF
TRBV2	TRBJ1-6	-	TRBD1	TGTGCCAGCGGATACCGACAGGGTTTTAATTCACCCCTCCACTTT	CASGYRQGFNSPLHF
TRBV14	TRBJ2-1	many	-	TGTGCCAGCAGCGTCACCCCGGTGGCAGACAATGAGCAGTTCTTC	CASSVTPVADNEQFF
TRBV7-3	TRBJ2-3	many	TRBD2	TGTGCCAGCAGCTTAGGGTGGACTAGCGGGAGCATCACAGATACGCAGTATTTT	CASSLGWTSGSITDTQYF
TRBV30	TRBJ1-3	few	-	TGTGCCTGGAGTGTAGCCCGGGACTGGTATCGGGGCACCATATATTTT	CAWSVARDWYRGTIYF
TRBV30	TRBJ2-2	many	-	TGTGCCTGGAGCTCCGGGGATCCCGGGGAGCTGTTTTTT	CAWSSGDPGELFF
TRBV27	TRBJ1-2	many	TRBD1	TGTGCCAGCAGTCCACGACAGGGGGCGGGCTATGGCTACACCTTC	CASSPRQGAGYGYTF
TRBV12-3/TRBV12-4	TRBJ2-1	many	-	TGTGCCAGCACCCTCTCCAATGAGCAGTTCTTC	CASTLSNEQFF
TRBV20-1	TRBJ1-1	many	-	TGCAGTGCTAGAGATCCCCGGGATCGGATGAACACTGAAGCTTTCTTT	CSARDPRDRMNTEAFF
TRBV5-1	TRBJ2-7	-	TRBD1	TGCGCCAGCAGCGGAGGGACAGGTGACGAGCAGTACTTC	CASSGGTGDEQYF
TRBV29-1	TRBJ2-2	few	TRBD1	TGCAACGTTGATCCCGGACAGGGGGCTGGGGAGCTGTTTTTT	CNVDPGQGAGELFF
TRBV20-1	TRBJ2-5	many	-	TGCAGTGCTAGAGAAAAGTGGGAACTCAGGTTCCCGGAGTACTTC	CSAREKWELRFPEYF
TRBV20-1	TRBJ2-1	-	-	TGCAGTGGCTTTTGGGGTAATGAGCAGTTCTTC	CSGFWGNEQFF
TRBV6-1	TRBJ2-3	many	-	TGTGCCAGCAGTGAAGCGCTTCTGGGGAGGAATACGCAGTATTTT	CASSEALLGRNTQYF
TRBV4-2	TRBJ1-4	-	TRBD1	TGTGCCAGCAGCCCGGGACAGGGATCTTCTTTGGCTAATGAAAAACTGTTTTTT	CASSPGQGSSLANEKLFF
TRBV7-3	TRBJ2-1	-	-	TGTGCCAGCGGGAGATCCTACAATGAGAGGTTCTTC	CASGRSYNERFF
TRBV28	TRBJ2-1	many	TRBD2	TGTGCCAGCAGTTCAGTAGCGGGCCGGGACTACAATGAGCAGTTCTTC	CASSSVAGRDYNEQFF
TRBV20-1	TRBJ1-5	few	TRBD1	TGCAGTGCGGCGGACAGGGGCAATAGCAATCAGCCCCAGCATTTT	CSAADRGNSNQPQHF
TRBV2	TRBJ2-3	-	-	TGTGCCAGCTGTATCCCTAGCACAGATACGCAGTATTTT	CASCIPSTDTQYF
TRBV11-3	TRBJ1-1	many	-	TGTGCCAGCAGCTTAGGCGGGGAAAACACTGAAGCTTTCTTT	CASSLGGENTEAFF
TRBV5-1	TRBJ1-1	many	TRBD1	TGCGCCAGCAGCAACTCACCCGGGACAGGGAACACTGAAGCTTTCTTT	CASSNSPGTGNTEAFF
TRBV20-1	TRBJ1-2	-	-	TGCAGTGCTAGTTCTAGACAGGATCTCTTTGGCTACACCTTC	CSASSRQDLFGYTF
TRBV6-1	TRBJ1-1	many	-	TGTGCCAGCAGTGAGGAAGGAAGAACAACTGAAGCTTTCTTT	CASSEEGRTTEAFF
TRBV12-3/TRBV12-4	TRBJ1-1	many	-	TGTGCCAGCAGTAACCGACGGGAAGCTTTCTTT	CASSNRREAFF
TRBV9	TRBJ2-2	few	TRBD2	TGTGCCAGCAGCGTAGGTGGGACTAGCGGGAGGCCGAACACCGGGGAGCTGTTTTTT	CASSVGGTSGRPNTGELFF
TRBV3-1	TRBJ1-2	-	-	TGTGCCAGCAGCCTCCTAGGGCTCGGGGGCTACACCTTC	CASSLLGLGGYTF
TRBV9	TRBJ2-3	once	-	TGTGCCAGCAGCGCATCTACGTGGGGGGAAGATACGCAGTATTTT	CASSASTWGEDTQYF
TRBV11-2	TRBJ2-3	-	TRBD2	TGTGCCAGCAGCTCCGACCAGACTAGCGGGAGTACAGATACGCAGTATTTT	CASSSDQTSGSTDTQYF
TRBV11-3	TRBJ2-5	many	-	TGTGCCAGCAGCTTAGCGGGGGGCGCCGAGACCCAGTACTTC	CASSLAGGAETQYF
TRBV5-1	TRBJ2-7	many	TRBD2	TGCGCCAGCAGGCACCCTAGCGGATACGAGCAGTACTTC	CASRHPSGYEQYF
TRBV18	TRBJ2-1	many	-	TGTGCCAGCTCACCTAGCGACTCCTACAATGAGCAGTTCTTC	CASSPSDSYNEQFF
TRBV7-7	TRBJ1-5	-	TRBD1	TGTGCTAGCAGCTTAGGGACAGGGGCCAGTCTTAACAATCAGCCCCAGCATTTT	CASSLGTGASLNNQPQHF
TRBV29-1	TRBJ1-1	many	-	TGCAGCGTCGGGACGGATGAAGCTTTCTTT	CSVGTDEAFF